These 21 T cell receptor beta chains were sequenced from one sample in a study of technical replicates of blood from four donors. Clones were sequenced by immunoSEQ multiplex PCR, and TCRdb holds only the in-frame ones, with some missing. The sample holds about 100,000 clones, around 95% seen once. What was sequenced was T cells isolated from PBMCs. These receptors all stem from a human donor in good health.

V gene TRBV9 combines with J gene TRBJ2-1; 11 bases agree with TRBD2. V dropped 4 bases and J dropped 4; count of bases not matched to a gene: 7. The CDR3 runs 16 residues. CDR1 is SGDLS and CDR2 is YYNGEE in the germline V gene. CDR3 nucleotides: TGTGCCAGCAGCCCTATTCTAGCGGGGGGATACAATGAGCAGTTCTTC. This translates into CASSPILAGGYNEQFF.

The chain uses TRBV12-5 and TRBJ2-5, with 13 bases aligning to TRBD2. Germline V gene data show CDR1 as LGHNT and CDR2 as FRNRAP. The V and J ends lost 6 bases and 0 bases, in that order; junction bases with no gene match: 4. The CDR3 spans 16 residues. The CDR3 sequence: CASGPGLAGHQETQYF. The DNA for the CDR3 is TGTGCTAGTGGGCCGGGACTAGCGGGACACCAAGAGACCCAGTACTTC.

This sequence joins TRBV12-5 and TRBJ2-5; tentatively, D is TRBD2 (6 bases). This CDR3 is built from 13 residues. Trimming removed 6 bases at V and 5 bases at J, with 13 bases between. Germline values: CDR1 LGHNT, CDR2 FRNRAP. CDR3 DNA: TGTGCTAGTGGGCCAGGGAGGACGGAGACCCAGTACTTC. Its translation is CASGPGRTETQYF.

The chain has TRBV7-3 and TRBJ2-7; the D gene is possibly TRBD1 (5 bases). The CDR3 sequence is 14 residues long. The germline CDR1 and CDR2 sequences are SGHTA and FQGTGA. V dropped 3 bases and J dropped 5 bases, with 14 bases sitting between them. The CDR3, as DNA: TGTGCCAGCAGCTTCAAGGGGCGCACGGACGAGCAGTACTTC. Translating it yields CASSFKGRTDEQYF.

V gene TRBV7-8 combines with J gene TRBJ1-2, with D perhaps TRBD1 (5 bases). V was shortened by 0 bases and J by 5 bases, with 13 bases between the two germline ends. Germline V gene sequence: CDR1 SGHVS, CDR2 FQNEAQ. This CDR3 contains 15 residues. CDR3 bases: TGTGCCAGCAGCTTAGCGGCGTCAGGGAAATATGGCTACACCTTC. Amino acids: CASSLAASGKYGYTF.

The CDR3 sequence: CAISDTANYGYTF. CDR3 coding DNA: TGTGCCATCAGTGACACAGCTAACTATGGCTACACCTTC. V is TRBV10-3 and J is TRBJ1-2; D ambiguous. The CDR3 has 13 amino acids. CDR1 ENHRY and CDR2 SYGVKD come from the germline V gene. V lost 3 bases to trimming and J lost 0 bases, with 5 bases between them.

This clone is a singleton in its sample. At the DNA level, this CDR3 is encoded by other sequences in the same sample as well. This chain connects TRBV7-9 to TRBJ1-5, with a possible D match to TRBD1 (5 bases). The CDR3 sequence is 13 residues long. Trimming took 5 bases from V and 5 from J, leaving 10 bases between them. Germline loops: CDR1 SEHNR, CDR2 FQNEAQ (reference sequence). The CDR3, as DNA: TGTGCCAGCAGCCTTGTAGGGGATCAGCCCCAGCATTTT. Translating gives CASSLVGDQPQHF.

The CDR3 here is CASSLVPGQGDEKLFF. The CDR3, as DNA: TGTGCCAGCAGCTTAGTACCGGGACAGGGAGACGAAAAACTGTTTTTT. This chain uses TRBV11-2 with TRBJ1-4; 9 positions match TRBD1. The J segment lost 8 bases and the V segment lost 1 base, leaving 8 bases of the junction unmatched. The germline CDR1 and CDR2 sequences are SGHAT and FQNNGV. This CDR3 spans 16 amino acids.

The V call is TRBV30, the J call TRBJ2-1, with 8 nucleotides matching TRBD2. CDR3 length: 15 residues. Trimming cost V 3 bases and J 6 bases; bases outside gene matches: 10. CDR1 is GTSNPN, CDR2 SVGIG, per germline (reference sequence). The CDR3 nucleotides are TGTGCCTGGAGCGCGACTAGCGAGGGAATCAATGAGCAGTTCTTC. It codes for CAWSATSEGINEQFF. The variable domain in full, with the rest retrieved from reference TRBV30 and TRBJ2-1, is SQTIHQWPATLVQPVGSPLSLECTVEGTSNPNLYWYRQAAGRGLQLLFYSVGIGQISSEVPQNLSASRPQDRQFILSSKKLLLSDSGFYLCAWSATSEGINEQFFGPGTRLTVL.

The V and J genes are TRBV6-5 and TRBJ2-2; D not resolved. This CDR3 region has 13 residues. The germline CDR1 and CDR2 sequences are MNHEY and SVGAGI. With 1 base removed from V and 7 bases from J, the gap between germline ends came to 7 bases. CDR3 DNA: TGTGCCAGCAGTTACTTGGCGGTCGGGGAGCTGTTTTTT. This codes for CASSYLAVGELFF.

About this clone itself: A read error may explain this, as a much larger clone is one base away. The gene calls are TRBV4-1 and TRBJ1-5; D possibly corresponds to TRBD1 (6 bases). V dropped 1 base and J dropped 5 bases, with 15 bases sitting between them. Germline values: CDR1 MGHRA, CDR2 YSYEKL. The CDR3 extends over 16 amino acids. The CDR3 DNA follows: TGCGCCAGCAGCCAAGGTTGGGGGCAGGGCTATCAGCCCCAGCATTTT. It codes for CASSQGWGQGYQPQHF.

V usage is TRBV5-8 and J usage is TRBJ2-3; D is possibly TRBD1 (5 bases). Germline V gene lookup returns CDR1 SGHTS and CDR2 YDEGEE. This CDR3 spans 16 amino acids. The V end was cut by 5 bases, the J end by 0 bases, with 16 bases between. The CDR3 DNA reads as TGTGCCAGCAGATTCACTCTAGGGGCTAGCACAGATACGCAGTATTTT. The encoded protein is CASRFTLGASTDTQYF.

This chain links TRBV15 with TRBJ1-5; D is perhaps TRBD1 (6 bases). Germline values: CDR1 LNHNV, CDR2 YYDKDF (reference sequence). The CDR3 extends over 17 amino acids. Trimming removed 0 bases from V and 6 bases from J, with 18 bases in between. The CDR3 here is CATSRELSYRVAQPQHF. The CDR3, as DNA: TGTGCCACCAGCAGAGAGTTATCCTACAGGGTAGCTCAGCCCCAGCATTTT.

The gene calls are TRBV7-9 and TRBJ1-1; 8 bases agree with TRBD1. In germline, CDR1 is SEHNR, CDR2 FQNEAQ (reference sequence). V trimming: 1 base; J trimming: 10 bases; junction bases outside the gene matches: 8. This CDR3 has 14 residues. CDR3 residues: CASSLGDRGAGAFF. DNA for the CDR3: TGTGCCAGCAGCTTAGGTGACAGGGGAGCGGGAGCTTTCTTT.

The gene calls are TRBV5-1 and TRBJ1-1; weak D call: TRBD1 (6 bases). CDR1 and CDR2 (germline): SGHRS, YFSETQ. The CDR3 is 14 amino acids. V shed 0 bases and J shed 0 bases, with 6 bases lying between them. DNA for the CDR3: TGCGCCAGCAGCTTGGAGGGGGTGAACACTGAAGCTTTCTTT. It translates to CASSLEGVNTEAFF. The variable domain in full, with the rest retrieved from reference TRBV5-1 and TRBJ1-1, is KAGVTQTPRYLIKTRGQQVTLSCSPISGHRSVSWYQQTPGQGLQFLFEYFSETQRNKGNFPGRFSGRQFSNSRSEMNVSTLELGDSALYLCASSLEGVNTEAFFGQGTRLTVV.

The V call is TRBV7-2, the J call TRBJ2-7, with TRBD2 identical over 8 bases. Germline V gene data show CDR1 as SGHTA and CDR2 as FQGNSA. The CDR3 sequence is 13 residues long. V was pared by 8 bases and J by 5 bases, with 8 bases of the junction left unmatched. CDR3 DNA: TGTGCCAGCTCAGCATCGGGGGGGCACGAGCAGTACTTC. It yields the protein CASSASGGHEQYF.

The chain has TRBV29-1 and TRBJ2-7, with D perhaps TRBD1 (6 bases). The CDR3 is 12 residues long. Germline values: CDR1 SQVTM, CDR2 ANQGSEA. With 4 bases removed from V and 3 bases from J, the gap between germline ends came to 10 bases. The CDR3 loop is CSVVGTSYEQYF. DNA of the CDR3: TGCAGCGTTGTTGGGACAAGCTACGAGCAGTACTTC.

This clone has a handful of counts. V and J are TRBV4-1 and TRBJ1-1; D is undetermined. The CDR3 extends over 15 amino acids. Trimming took off 3 bases at V and 13 bases at J, with 24 bases between the two ends. Germline V gene lookup returns CDR1 MGHRA and CDR2 YSYEKL. CDR3: CASSHVDLIRVFVFF. CDR3 sequence (DNA): TGCGCCAGCAGCCATGTTGACCTGATTCGGGTCTTTGTTTTCTTT.

Regarding this clone: This sample also contains other DNA sequences that code for the same CDR3. CDR3 sequence reads: CASSFSYEQYF. CDR3 nucleotides: TGTGCCAGCAGCTTTAGTTACGAGCAGTACTTC. V usage is TRBV5-6 and J usage is TRBJ2-7; D remains ambiguous. CDR3 size: 11 residues. Germline values: CDR1 SGHDT, CDR2 YYEEEE. V was cut by 2 bases and J by 4 bases, with 4 bases left in between.

This clone appeared a single time. The chain carries TRBV7-6 and TRBJ2-7, with TRBD2 matching over 7 bases. With V trimmed by 1 base and J by 11 bases, 8 bases remained unmatched. This CDR3 comprises 13 residues. In germline, CDR1 is SGHVS, CDR2 FNYEAQ. The CDR3 sequence: CASSLGLADPEYF. In DNA, the CDR3 is TGTGCCAGCAGCTTAGGACTAGCAGATCCCGAGTACTTC.

The gene calls are TRBV6-6 and TRBJ1-4; D gene uncertain. Looked up from germline, CDR1 is MNHNY and CDR2 is SVGAGI (reference sequence). Deletions cut 2 bases from V and 0 bases from J, with 7 bases between. The CDR3 extends over 15 amino acids. The CDR3 loop reads CASSYSGSTNEKLFF. In nucleotides, the CDR3 is TGTGCCAGCAGTTACAGTGGCTCAACTAATGAAAAACTGTTTTTT.